This paragraph covers one T cell receptor beta chain sequence. This record belongs to a study of blood T cell repertoires in COVID-19. Participants were aged about 18 to 100 years from about two dozen US areas. Assay used: immunoSEQ multiplex PCR; TCRdb lists only in-frame clones, some missing. The sample shows approximately 210,000 clones, roughly 87% of them seen only once. The sequencing input was PBMCs or T cells enriched from blood (not recorded which). This clonotype was obtained from a woman in her thirties who had recovered from COVID-19.

The CDR3 spells CAWRQTNQPQHF. In nucleotides, the CDR3 is TGTGCCTGGAGACAGACAAATCAGCCCCAGCATTTT. The rearrangement uses TRBV30 and TRBJ1-5; D remains ambiguous. Germline V lookup: CDR1 GTSNPN, CDR2 SVGIG (reference sequence). The V gene lost 3 bases and the J gene lost 4 bases, with 7 bases spanning the gap. CDR3 size: 12 residues.